The 32 T cell receptor beta chains given below trace back to one sample, sequenced in a study of PD-L1 blockade in urothelial cancer. Profiling relied on immunoSEQ multiplex PCR, and the TCRdb table lists in-frame clones only, not all of them. The sample contains around 82,000 clones, 84% of which appear only once. Time point meaning: pretreatment peripheral blood. The sequencing used PBMCs, collected around atezolizumab (anti-PD-L1) treatment. These receptors were taken from a man in his fifties or sixties with urothelial cancer.

V is TRBV19 and J is TRBJ2-6; 11 nucleotides match TRBD1. The germline V gene has CDR1 LNHDA and CDR2 SQIVND (reference sequence). There are 16 residues in the CDR3. The V gene end was trimmed by 7 bases and the J gene end by 4 bases; junction bases not matched to a gene: 6. CDR3 sequence: CASKRDRGSGANVLTF. The CDR3 DNA reads as TGTGCCAGTAAACGGGACAGGGGGTCAGGGGCCAACGTCCTGACTTTC.

V gene TRBV19 combines with J gene TRBJ2-2; perhaps TRBD1 as D (6 bases). Trimming left V 1 base short and J 6 bases short, with 18 bases between. CDR3 length: 17 amino acids. Germline CDR1 and CDR2: LNHDA and SQIVND (reference sequence). In DNA form, the CDR3 reads TGTGCCAGTAGTATAGGAAGTCGGGGTGGGACACCCGGGGAGCTGTTTTTT. Its protein is CASSIGSRGGTPGELFF.

The chain uses TRBV10-2 and TRBJ2-7; D might be TRBD1 (5 bases). V was shortened by 5 bases and J by 6 bases, with 11 bases between the two germline ends. Germline V gene lookup returns CDR1 WSHSY and CDR2 SAAADI. The CDR3 contains 12 residues. The CDR3 nucleotides read TGCGCCAGCAGTTTAGGGGTGACCGAGCAGTACTTC. Its translation is CASSLGVTEQYF.

The chain uses TRBV6-6 and TRBJ1-2; 8 bases fit TRBD1. Trimming removed 4 bases from V and 7 bases from J; junction bases left unmatched: 8. CDR1 and CDR2 from the germline V gene are MNHNY and SVGAGI (reference sequence). CDR3 length: 14 amino acids. CDR3 nucleotide sequence: TGTGCCAGCAGTTCTACAGGGGGTGGAGGTGGCTACACCTTC. Protein sequence: CASSSTGGGGGYTF.

The CDR3 sequence is CASSWGTSGVYNEQFF. Here the CDR3 DNA reads TGTGCCAGCAGTTGGGGGACTAGCGGGGTCTACAATGAGCAGTTCTTC. The chain combines TRBV6-5 with TRBJ2-1; the match to TRBD2 covers 13 bases. The germline V gene has CDR1 MNHEY and CDR2 SVGAGI. The CDR3 length is 16 residues. V trimming: 4 bases; J trimming: 3 bases; junction bases outside the gene matches: 3.

The rearrangement uses TRBV7-2 and TRBJ2-5; the match to TRBD2 covers 12 bases. Germline CDR1 SGHTA, CDR2 FQGNSA. The CDR3 has 17 residues. Trimming cost V 5 bases and J 4 bases; bases outside gene matches: 11. The CDR3 region has the DNA TGTGCCAGCAGCCTCGGTCCTAGCGGGAGGGCCGGAGAGACCCAGTACTTC. This encodes CASSLGPSGRAGETQYF.

The gene calls are TRBV19 and TRBJ1-2, with D tentatively TRBD1 (5 bases). V lost 3 bases and J lost 1, with 9 bases in between. Germline lookup yields CDR1 LNHDA and CDR2 SQIVND (reference sequence). This CDR3 region has 14 residues. The chain's CDR3 is CASSIQGINYGYTF. CDR3 bases: TGTGCCAGTAGTATCCAGGGAATTAACTATGGCTACACCTTC.

The chain carries TRBV4-1 and TRBJ2-1; 12 nucleotides match TRBD2. V dropped 1 base and J dropped 4; count of bases not matched to a gene: 5. This CDR3 has 17 residues. Germline values: CDR1 MGHRA, CDR2 YSYEKL. CDR3 amino acids: CASSQGLAGAVYNEQFF. Written as DNA, the CDR3 is TGCGCCAGCAGCCAAGGACTAGCGGGAGCGGTTTACAATGAGCAGTTCTTC.

The chain employs TRBV6-1 and TRBJ2-1, with D perhaps TRBD2 (6 bases). The CDR3 runs to 15 residues. The germline V gene has CDR1 MNHNS and CDR2 SASEGT. V was trimmed by 1 base and J by 2 bases, leaving 9 bases between them. The DNA for the CDR3 is TGTGCCAGCAGTGAAGGGGGGGTTGCCTACAATGAGCAGTTCTTC. Its translation is CASSEGGVAYNEQFF.

The chain uses TRBV6-5 and TRBJ1-1; a possible D gene is TRBD1 (6 bases). Germline loops: CDR1 MNHEY, CDR2 SVGAGI. The V end was cut by 7 bases, the J end by 8 bases, with 17 bases between. This CDR3 contains 13 residues. This chain's CDR3 is CASIKLGGAEAFF. For the CDR3, the DNA is TGTGCCAGCATTAAACTAGGGGGAGCCGAAGCTTTCTTT.

V gene TRBV28 combines with J gene TRBJ1-2; perhaps TRBD1 as D (6 bases). V dropped 5 bases and J dropped 8 bases, with 15 bases sitting between them. This CDR3 region has 13 residues. Germline V CDR1 and CDR2: MDHEN, SYDVKM. CDR3 loop: CASSLNRERGYTF. In nucleotides, the CDR3 is TGTGCCAGCAGTCTCAACAGGGAAAGGGGCTACACCTTC.

The gene calls are TRBV12-1 and TRBJ2-3; the table names TRBD2, a call not compared with the DNA. TRBV12-1 is a pseudogene. This CDR3 is 17 amino acids long. CDR3 loop: CASSPSRLAGGCDTQYF. The CDR3 DNA reads TGTGCCAGCAGCCCGTCTCGGCTAGCGGGAGGGTGCGATACGCAGTATTTT.

This chain joins TRBV6-5 and TRBJ2-7; no clear D. Deletions cut 4 bases from V and 4 bases from J, with 17 bases between. CDR1 and CDR2 (germline): MNHEY, SVGAGI. The CDR3 has 15 amino acids. CDR3 region: CASSFFSAGNYEQYF. CDR3 nucleotides: TGTGCCAGCAGTTTTTTTTCGGCAGGCAATTACGAGCAGTACTTC.

The chain joins TRBV7-9 to TRBJ1-6, with 9 bases aligning to TRBD1. The CDR3 extends over 15 amino acids. Trimming at V came to 1 base and at J to 9 bases, leaving 4 bases not matched to a gene. The V gene's germline CDR1 is SEHNR and CDR2 FQNEAQ (reference sequence). The CDR3 DNA reads TGTGCCAGCAGCTTAGAAGGACAGGGGACTTCACCCCTCCACTTT. Translated, it gives CASSLEGQGTSPLHF.

The chain joins TRBV4-1 to TRBJ2-5; TRBD1 might be the D (5 bases). The germline CDR1 and CDR2 sequences are MGHRA and YSYEKL. CDR3 length equals 16 residues. V gave up 4 bases and J gave up 2 bases, with 17 bases separating them. CDR3 DNA: TGCGCCAGCAGCCCCCCAGGTGCAGGGTGGCAAGAGACCCAGTACTTC. This encodes CASSPPGAGWQETQYF.

This chain joins TRBV6-5 and TRBJ1-2; D gene unclear. Trimming cost V 10 bases and J 7 bases, with 10 bases left between them. The CDR3 loop spans 10 amino acids. The germline V gene encodes CDR1 MNHEY and CDR2 SVGAGI. The CDR3 DNA reads TGTGCCATCTACCATGGTGGCTACACCTTC. Residues: CAIYHGGYTF.

The chain has TRBV7-9 and TRBJ1-5, with D possibly matching TRBD1 (6 bases). The CDR3 sequence is 15 residues long. V was shortened by 5 bases and J by 8 bases, with 19 bases between the two germline ends. CDR1 and CDR2 (germline): SEHNR, FQNEAQ (reference sequence). CDR3 DNA sequence: TGTGCCAGCAGCCGCTCCCAGGGGCGATCGGAGCCCCAGCATTTT. Encoded protein: CASSRSQGRSEPQHF.

The chain uses TRBV28 and TRBJ1-2, with D uncertain. There are 12 residues in the CDR3. The germline CDR1 and CDR2 sequences are MDHEN and SYDVKM. Trimming shortened V by 6 bases and J by 7 bases, and 12 bases separated the two germline ends. The DNA of the CDR3 is TGTGCCAGCAGCCCAACGGTCCTTGGCTACACCTTC. Its translation: CASSPTVLGYTF.

The table lists this clone with a count of one. The chain has TRBV29-1 and TRBJ2-7; 11 nucleotides match TRBD1. Germline CDR1 reads SQVTM; CDR2 reads ANQGSEA. This CDR3 comprises 15 residues. The J segment lost 0 bases and the V segment lost 6 bases, leaving 7 bases of the junction unmatched. The CDR3 DNA sequence: TGCAGCGTCGTGCTGGGACAGGGGGTCTCCTACGAGCAGTACTTC. It specifies CSVVLGQGVSYEQYF.

This chain joins TRBV5-1 and TRBJ2-2; D is undetermined. Germline V lookup: CDR1 SGHRS, CDR2 YFSETQ. V was shortened by 0 bases and J by 8 bases, with 14 bases between the two germline ends. The CDR3 has 15 amino acids. In nucleotides, the CDR3 is TGCGCCAGCAGCTTGGAGTTCTCTCCCCGGGGGGAGCTGTTTTTT. Residues: CASSLEFSPRGELFF.

This clone was found once. The V gene is TRBV28, the J gene TRBJ2-7; D gene uncertain. CDR1 is MDHEN, CDR2 SYDVKM, per germline. The CDR3 length is 13 residues. V was pared by 6 bases and J by 3 bases, with 12 bases between. The DNA of the CDR3 is TGTGCCAGCAGCCGCGGAACTCTCTACGAGCAGTACTTC. Translating gives CASSRGTLYEQYF.

V and J are TRBV18 and TRBJ1-1; unclear D gene. CDR1 and CDR2 (germline): KGHSH, LQKENI. The CDR3 has 14 residues. Trimming stripped 2 bases from V and 3 bases from J, with 10 bases between. The chain's CDR3 is CASSPSGFDTEAFF. The CDR3 bases are TGTGCCAGCTCACCATCGGGGTTCGACACTGAAGCTTTCTTT. Full variable domain (remainder filled in from reference TRBV18 and TRBJ1-1): NAGVMQNPRHLVRRRGQEARLRCSPMKGHSHVYWYRQLPEEGLKFMVYLQKENIIDESGMPKERFSAEFPKEGPSILRIQQVVRGDSAAYFCASSPSGFDTEAFFGQGTRLTVV.

Notes on this clone: The sample contains more than one DNA sequence encoding this CDR3. The chain joins TRBV10-3 to TRBJ2-7; D is uncertain. Germline V gene sequence: CDR1 ENHRY, CDR2 SYGVKD. The CDR3 has 11 amino acids. The ends were cut back, 3 bases at V and 3 bases at J, with 3 bases in the middle. CDR3 in DNA: TGTGCCATCAGTGACAGCTACGAGCAGTACTTC. This encodes CAISDSYEQYF.

The V call is TRBV4-1, the J call TRBJ2-7, with 12 bases that match TRBD2. V was clipped by 1 base and J by 2 bases; unmatched bases: 3. The length of the CDR3 is 16 residues. The germline V gene encodes CDR1 MGHRA and CDR2 YSYEKL. The CDR3 coding sequence is TGCGCCAGCAGCCAAGGGACTAGCGGGGTGGCCTACGAGCAGTACTTC. Encoded protein: CASSQGTSGVAYEQYF.

This clone showed up just once. This chain connects TRBV9 to TRBJ1-3; TRBD1 matches 8 bases. Losses at the gene ends were 4 bases for V and 0 bases for J; bases not matched to a gene: 3. The CDR3 loop spans 15 amino acids. Germline V gene sequence: CDR1 SGDLS, CDR2 YYNGEE. In DNA form, the CDR3 reads TGTGCCAGCAGCTCTACAGGGGGCTCTGGAAACACCATATATTTT. This translates into CASSSTGGSGNTIYF.

The J gene is TRBJ1-2, the V gene TRBV25-1, with 8 bases matching TRBD1. The CDR3 consists of 17 residues. The trim removed 0 bases at V and 7 bases at J, leaving 13 bases unmatched. Per germline, CDR1 MGHDK and CDR2 SYGVNS. The CDR3 DNA reads as TGTGCCAGCAGTGAATATTCAAGGGACAGGCGGCAAGCTGGCTACACCTTC. Its protein product is CASSEYSRDRRQAGYTF.

CDR3 DNA: TGTGCCAGTTCGGGGACAGACTTCTATGGCTACACCTTC. Translation gives CASSGTDFYGYTF. The chain uses TRBV19 and TRBJ1-2; 7 bases are shared with TRBD1. The V segment lost 8 bases and the J segment 4 bases; nucleotides outside the gene matches: 7. There are 13 residues in the CDR3. Germline CDR1 reads LNHDA; CDR2 reads SQIVND (reference sequence). The full variable domain, completed using reference TRBV19 and TRBJ1-2, is DGGITQSPKYLFRKEGQNVTLSCEQNLNHDAMYWYRQDPGQGLRLIYYSQIVNDFQKGDIAEGYSVSREKKESFPLTVTSAQKNPTAFYLCASSGTDFYGYTFGSGTRLTVV.

The chain is built from TRBV5-1 and TRBJ1-2; no clear D. The ends were cut back, 5 bases at V and 0 bases at J, with 11 bases in the middle. CDR1 SGHRS and CDR2 YFSETQ come from the germline V gene. The length of the CDR3 is 14 residues. The CDR3 here is CASSVGESNYGYTF. The DNA of the CDR3 is TGCGCCAGCAGTGTGGGAGAATCTAACTATGGCTACACCTTC.

The chain joins TRBV28 to TRBJ1-1; D not resolved. The V end was cut by 3 bases, the J end by 7 bases, with 15 bases between. Germline V gene sequence: CDR1 MDHEN, CDR2 SYDVKM. This CDR3 region has 14 residues. In nucleotides, the CDR3 is TGTGCCAGCAGTTTTTCTGGCTCCCGGGGTGAAGCTTTCTTT. Translating gives CASSFSGSRGEAFF.

Comment on this clone: Mismatch with germline at one junction end may stem from a read error. V usage is TRBV30 and J usage is TRBJ1-4; unclear D gene. The CDR3 is 12 residues long. Germline V gene lookup returns CDR1 GTSNPN and CDR2 SVGIG (reference sequence). CDR3 nucleotides: TGTGCCCGGAGGCCCCGAGGTTCCAAACTGTTTTTT. It codes for CARRPRGSKLFF.

The rearrangement uses TRBV19 and TRBJ1-1, with D possibly matching TRBD1 (6 bases). There are 15 residues in the CDR3. Germline V gene data show CDR1 as LNHDA and CDR2 as SQIVND (reference sequence). The V and J ends lost 6 bases and 4 bases respectively, with 18 bases between them. The CDR3 DNA sequence: TGTGCCAGTAGCTCACCGGGACATCGGGCCACTGAAGCTTTCTTT. Encoded protein: CASSSPGHRATEAFF.

V gene TRBV2 combines with J gene TRBJ2-3; TRBD1 matches 8 bases. Germline V gene sequence: CDR1 SNHLY, CDR2 FYNNEI. Losses at the gene ends were 8 bases for V and 4 bases for J; bases not matched to a gene: 11. The CDR3 consists of 15 residues. The CDR3 spells CASGSGTGIPDTQYF. The CDR3, as DNA: TGTGCCAGCGGGTCCGGGACAGGAATTCCAGATACGCAGTATTTT.